Described below is a single TCR beta chain sequence and its context. TCRdb re-derived calls from the 5' RACE reads in MiXCR, one entry per CDR3 protein. The data contain roughly 110,000 distinct CDR3 sequences, over 15% of them singletons. In germline, CDR1 is SQVTM, CDR2 ANQGSEA. The CDR3 sequence is 11 residues long. V was cut by 6 bases and J by 7 bases, with 10 bases left in between. The data are from a study of T-cell memory formation after mild COVID-19. The rearrangement uses TRBV29-1 and TRBJ2-1, with D hard to call. The sequencing sample was made of PBMCs or a T cell subset sorted from them (not recorded which). This clonotype originated in an adult woman who had mild COVID-19 (a few samples of this study predate the infection). Cell type and time point are not known. The CDR3 region has the DNA TGCAGCGTCTTAGTCTGGAATGAGCAGTTCTTC. This codes for CSVLVWNEQFF.